This T cell receptor beta chain appears in the sequencing data of a study of T cells in Graves' hyperthyroidism and ophthalmopathy. Findings and limits, study-wide: The majority of expanded thyroid clonotypes above 0.001 also appeared in blood. The model made its ophthalmopathy prediction, and onset followed a median around six months later.

The junction had 5 bases not matched to a gene; V was cut back by 4 bases and J by 0 bases. The CDR3 is 15 residues long. Germline V gives CDR1 MNHEY, CDR2 SMNVEV (reference sequence). This clonotype was seen at least ten times. Its antigen is still unknown. From RNA transcripts, TCR beta CDR3 regions were amplified. HTBI primers drove first-round RT-PCR of the TCR CDR3. A single record per CDR3 protein comes from TCRdb applying MiXCR to the multiplex PCR reads. The data contain about 420,000 distinct CDR3 sequences, about 13% of them singletons. Around 10 ml fresh peripheral blood yielded the PBMCs. This sequence was found in a woman younger than 30 with Graves' hyperthyroidism. The chain has TRBV27 and TRBJ1-2; 7 bases match TRBD1. Sequencing was performed on blood. CDR3 DNA: TGTGCCAGCAGTTACGCGGGACAGCCTAACTATGGCTACACCTTC. This encodes CASSYAGQPNYGYTF.